These T cell receptor beta chains were read from a single sample in a study of blood T cells in healthy people across ages. From the 5' RACE reads, TCRdb called clonotypes with MiXCR, one entry per CDR3 protein. The sample carries under 700,000 distinct CDR3 sequences, more than 20% recorded once. These same data were also listed under a study on T cells of mothers and their children.

Sequences were obtained from blood. The source of these receptors is a boy younger than 18 in good health. Both conserved end residues are part of each CDR3. The D gene is left open where the match is weak. Where a row states a size, it is once, few, many or the class of an expanded clone; other rows omit it.

j_call v_call d_call clone_size cdr3_nt cdr3_aa
TRBJ2-5 TRBV4-3 . . TGCGCCAGCAGCCAAGGGGTCTATATGGGCACCGAAGAGACCCAGTACTTC CASSQGVYMGTEETQYF
TRBJ1-2 TRBV5-1 . . TGCGCCAGCAGCTTGGAGGGTGGCTATATCTATGGCTACACCTTC CASSLEGGYIYGYTF
TRBJ1-5 TRBV3-1 . . TGTGCCAGCAGCCAAGATCAGGGCCAGCCCCAGCATTTT CASSQDQGQPQHF
TRBJ2-7 TRBV12-3/TRBV12-4 . few TGTGCCAGCAGTTTAGAGCTTGACAGATACGAGCAGTACTTC CASSLELDRYEQYF
TRBJ1-5 TRBV27 . few TGTGCCAGCAGGGACGGACTCAATCAGCCCCAGCATTTT CASRDGLNQPQHF
TRBJ2-1 TRBV7-3 . few TGTGCCAGCAGCTTATCCGGGGACGTGAAGTTCTTC CASSLSGDVKFF
TRBJ2-5 TRBV7-8 . few TGTGCCAGCAGCTCCTCCCAAACCATAAGGGGGAGGGATGATGTGACCCAGTACTTC CASSSSQTIRGRDDVTQYF
TRBJ2-3 TRBV5-1 TRBD1 few TGCGCCAGCAGCTTGGCGGGACAGCCCGATACGCAGTATTTT CASSLAGQPDTQYF
TRBJ2-1 TRBV6-4 TRBD2 few TGTGCCAGCAGTGACTCTGGGGCGGGGGGGAAGAATGAGCAGTTCTTC CASSDSGAGGKNEQFF
TRBJ2-1 TRBV5-6 TRBD2 . TGTGCCAGCAGCTTGCTTGGTTCGGCTAGCGGGGGACATAACAATGAGCAGTTCTTC CASSLLGSASGGHNNEQFF
TRBJ1-5 TRBV19 TRBD1 . TGTGCCAGTAGTATAGGACAGGGGAGGGGACAGCCCCAGCATTTT CASSIGQGRGQPQHF
TRBJ2-7 TRBV7-9 TRBD2 . TGTGCCAGCAGTTCCCGGACTAGCGGGGCCGAGCAGTACTTC CASSSRTSGAEQYF
TRBJ2-1 TRBV5-4 . . TGTGCCAGCAGCTTGGGCGGGACCCGGGGTTACAATGAGCAGTTCTTC CASSLGGTRGYNEQFF
TRBJ1-1 TRBV7-9 . . TGTGCCAGCAGCCTCGCATTCCAGGCAGGAGGGGAGGGCACTGAAGCTTTCTTT CASSLAFQAGGEGTEAFF
TRBJ1-4 TRBV14 . once TGTGCCAGCAGCCGTCGCGGGATCGGTGAAAAACTGTTTTTT CASSRRGIGEKLFF
TRBJ2-4 TRBV6-6 . . TGTGCCAGCTCAAGTGTCGCGCTAGCCAAAAACATTCAGTACTTC CASSSVALAKNIQYF
TRBJ2-5 TRBV24-1 . . TGTGCCACCAGTGATTTGCGGGGTATCCGGCCGGAGACCCAGTACTTC CATSDLRGIRPETQYF
TRBJ1-1 TRBV7-8 . . TGTGTCAGCAGCTTATATGCGAACGATGAAGCTTTCTTT CVSSLYANDEAFF
TRBJ1-2 TRBV28 . . TGTGCCACCGTCCCTTCGGGGTTCAATGGCTACACCTTC CATVPSGFNGYTF
TRBJ1-4 TRBV20-1 . few TGCAGTGCTAGTTTGGGAGCCCAACTGTTTTTT CSASLGAQLFF
TRBJ2-4 TRBV11-2 TRBD1 . TGTGCCAGCAGCTTTTTCAGGGGGCGGGGAAACATTCAGTACTTC CASSFFRGRGNIQYF
TRBJ2-5 TRBV5-6 . . TGTGCCAGCAGCTTGGGGGCTAGCTCCCAAGAGACCCAGTACTTC CASSLGASSQETQYF
TRBJ1-6 TRBV19 . . TGTGCCAGTAGTCGTCCCAATTCACCCCTCCACTTT CASSRPNSPLHF
TRBJ1-5 TRBV20-1 TRBD1 . TGCAGTGCTAGAACGGGACAGGGGGTTTCTGGCAATCAGCCCCAGCATTTT CSARTGQGVSGNQPQHF
TRBJ1-6 TRBV28 . . TGTGCCAGCACCTTCCTTAATTCACCCCTCCACTTT CASTFLNSPLHF
TRBJ1-6 TRBV27 TRBD1 few TGTGCCAGCAGCAACGGACAGGGGCAGTCACCCCTCCACTTT CASSNGQGQSPLHF
TRBJ2-3 TRBV20-1 TRBD2 . TGCAGTGCTTACAGCGGGGGGGGCACAGATACGCAGTATTTT CSAYSGGGTDTQYF
TRBJ2-7 TRBV7-2 TRBD1 . TGTGCCAGCAGCTTAAGCGGGACAGGGCGCTACGAGCAGTACTTC CASSLSGTGRYEQYF
TRBJ2-5 TRBV10-2 . few TGCGCCAGCAGTTCCACAGGGAGGGCAGAGACCCGGTACTTC CASSSTGRAETRYF
TRBJ2-1 TRBV24-1 . few TGTGCCACCAGTGATCCCGGGACAACATCCAATGAGCAGTTCTTC CATSDPGTTSNEQFF
TRBJ2-7 TRBV27 TRBD2 . TGTGCCAGCAGTTACAGGACTAGCGGACTCTACGAGCAGTACTTC CASSYRTSGLYEQYF
TRBJ2-4 TRBV4-1 . . TGCGCCAGCAGCCAAGTTGCGTTGGTTAACATTCAGTACTTC CASSQVALVNIQYF
TRBJ2-1 TRBV28 . . TGTGCCAGCAGTTTATCGAGCGGAACCTACAATGAGCAGTTCTTC CASSLSSGTYNEQFF